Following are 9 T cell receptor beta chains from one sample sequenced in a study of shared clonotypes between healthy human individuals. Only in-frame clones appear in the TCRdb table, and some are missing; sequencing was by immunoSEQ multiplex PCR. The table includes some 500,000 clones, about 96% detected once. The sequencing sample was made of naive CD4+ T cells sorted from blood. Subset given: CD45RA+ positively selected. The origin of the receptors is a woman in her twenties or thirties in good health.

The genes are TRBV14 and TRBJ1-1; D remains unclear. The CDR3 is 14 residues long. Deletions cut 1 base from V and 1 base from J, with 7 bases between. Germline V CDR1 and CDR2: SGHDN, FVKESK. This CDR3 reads CASSQAAANTEAFF. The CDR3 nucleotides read TGTGCCAGCAGCCAAGCTGCGGCGAACACTGAAGCTTTCTTT.

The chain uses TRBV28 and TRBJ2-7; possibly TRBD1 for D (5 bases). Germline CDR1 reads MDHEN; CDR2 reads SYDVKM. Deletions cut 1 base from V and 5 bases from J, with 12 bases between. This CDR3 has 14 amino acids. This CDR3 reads CASSLSQGANEQYF. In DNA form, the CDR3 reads TGTGCCAGCAGTTTATCCCAAGGGGCTAACGAGCAGTACTTC.

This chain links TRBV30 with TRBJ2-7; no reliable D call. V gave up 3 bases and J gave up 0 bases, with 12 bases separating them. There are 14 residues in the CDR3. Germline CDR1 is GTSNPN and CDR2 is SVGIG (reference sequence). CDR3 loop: CAWRQNRDSYEQYF. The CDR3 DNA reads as TGTGCCTGGAGGCAGAACAGAGACTCCTACGAGCAGTACTTC.

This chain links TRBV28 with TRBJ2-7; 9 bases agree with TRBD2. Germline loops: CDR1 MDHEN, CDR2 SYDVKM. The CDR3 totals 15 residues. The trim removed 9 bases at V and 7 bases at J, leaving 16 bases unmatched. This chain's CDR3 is CASNPGTSKSREQYF. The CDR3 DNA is TGTGCCAGTAATCCCGGGACTAGCAAGTCCCGGGAGCAGTACTTC.

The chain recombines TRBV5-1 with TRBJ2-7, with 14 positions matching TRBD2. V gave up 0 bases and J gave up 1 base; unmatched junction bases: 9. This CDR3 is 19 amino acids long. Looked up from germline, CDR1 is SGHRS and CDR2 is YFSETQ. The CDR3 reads CASSLAGTSGRTQSYEQYF. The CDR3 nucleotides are TGCGCCAGCAGCTTGGCCGGGACTAGCGGGAGAACACAGTCCTACGAGCAGTACTTC.

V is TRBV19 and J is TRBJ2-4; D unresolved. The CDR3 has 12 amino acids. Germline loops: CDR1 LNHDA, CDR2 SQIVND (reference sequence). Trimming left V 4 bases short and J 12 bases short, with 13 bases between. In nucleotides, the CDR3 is TGTGCCAGTAGTACAAACCCGGGTCCTCAGTACTTC. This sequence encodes CASSTNPGPQYF. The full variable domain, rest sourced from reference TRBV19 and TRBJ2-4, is DGGITQSPKYLFRKEGQNVTLSCEQNLNHDAMYWYRQDPGQGLRLIYYSQIVNDFQKGDIAEGYSVSREKKESFPLTVTSAQKNPTAFYLCASSTNPGPQYFGAGTRLSVL.

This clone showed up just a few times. CDR3 sequence (DNA): TGTGCCAGCACCCATTCCGACCGGGGAGGCGAGCAGTACTTC. This sequence encodes CASTHSDRGGEQYF. V gene TRBV7-9 combines with J gene TRBJ2-7, with D tentatively TRBD2 (6 bases). The germline V and J ends were trimmed by 7 bases and 6 bases, with 19 bases remaining between them. CDR3 length equals 14 residues. CDR1 and CDR2 from the germline V gene are SEHNR and FQNEAQ (reference sequence).

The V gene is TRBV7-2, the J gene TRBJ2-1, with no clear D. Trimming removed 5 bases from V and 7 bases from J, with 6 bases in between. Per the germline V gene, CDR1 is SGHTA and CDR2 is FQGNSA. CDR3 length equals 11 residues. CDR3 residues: CASSRLNEQFF. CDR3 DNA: TGTGCCAGCAGCCGATTAAATGAGCAGTTCTTC.

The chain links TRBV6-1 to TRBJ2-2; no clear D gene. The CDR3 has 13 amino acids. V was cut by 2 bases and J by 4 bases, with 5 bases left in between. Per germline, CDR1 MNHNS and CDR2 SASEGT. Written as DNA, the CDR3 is TGTGCCAGCAGTGAAAGAGTCACCGGGGAGCTGTTTTTT. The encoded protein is CASSERVTGELFF.